Shown below are 7 T cell receptor beta chains from a single sample sequenced in a study of blood T cell repertoires in COVID-19. Using immunoSEQ multiplex PCR, the repertoire was profiled, and TCRdb retains in-frame clones only, with some absent. The sample carries more than 90,000 clones, about nine tenths recorded once. Sequenced sample: peripheral blood. These receptor sequences come from a man in his 70s who had recovered from COVID-19.

This clone turned up a few times. The chain joins TRBV5-1 to TRBJ2-6; no firm D call. The CDR3 consists of 15 residues. V was trimmed by 2 bases and J by 0 bases, leaving 6 bases between them. The germline gives CDR1 SGHRS, CDR2 YFSETQ. CDR3 DNA: TGCGCCAGCAGCTTAACCTACTCTGGGGCCAACGTCCTGACTTTC. Residues: CASSLTYSGANVLTF.

V gene TRBV7-3 combines with J gene TRBJ2-2; 7 bases map to TRBD2. In germline, CDR1 is SGHTA, CDR2 FQGTGA. V lost 2 bases to trimming and J lost 7 bases; unmatched junction nucleotides: 4. This CDR3 has 14 amino acids. The CDR3 loop reads CASSLGGLRGELFF. CDR3 in DNA: TGTGCCAGCAGCTTAGGGGGACTACGCGGGGAGCTGTTTTTT.

The V and J genes are TRBV5-1 and TRBJ2-7; 13 bases agree with TRBD2. V lost 2 bases, J lost 1 base, and 9 bases stayed unmatched. Germline values: CDR1 SGHRS, CDR2 YFSETQ. The CDR3 has 18 residues. The CDR3 loop reads CASSLLAGGAYASYEQYF. CDR3 nucleotide sequence: TGCGCCAGCAGCTTACTAGCGGGAGGGGCTTATGCGTCCTACGAGCAGTACTTC.

The rearrangement uses TRBV18 and TRBJ1-6; D not certain. Per germline, CDR1 KGHSH and CDR2 LQKENI. Deletions cut 8 bases from V and 8 bases from J, with 16 bases between. The CDR3 totals 14 residues. CDR3 amino acids: CASRPPLADSPLHF. CDR3 DNA sequence: TGTGCCAGCCGGCCACCGTTAGCGGATTCACCCCTCCACTTT.

The rearrangement links TRBV27 to TRBJ1-4; D is undetermined. The CDR3 loop spans 14 amino acids. Deletions cut 2 bases from V and 2 bases from J, with 6 bases between. Germline assignment: CDR1 MNHEY and CDR2 SMNVEV (reference sequence). The chain's CDR3 is CASSLPGTNEKLFF. Here the CDR3 DNA reads TGTGCCAGCAGTTTACCCGGGACTAATGAAAAACTGTTTTTT.

V and J are TRBV12-3 or TRBV12-4 and TRBJ1-2; D call uncertain. The CDR3 runs to 13 residues. V was shortened by 3 bases and J by 7 bases, with 12 bases between the two germline ends. This CDR3 is CASSLRREVGYTF. As DNA, the CDR3 is TGTGCCAGCAGTTTGAGGAGGGAGGTTGGCTACACCTTC.

The genes are TRBV28 and TRBJ1-4; TRBD1 matches at 12 bases. Per germline, CDR1 MDHEN and CDR2 SYDVKM. V was pared by 6 bases and J by 8 bases, with 10 bases of the junction left unmatched. The CDR3 totals 16 residues. CDR3: CASRSPSGQGAEKLFF. DNA for the CDR3: TGTGCCAGCAGATCCCCATCGGGACAGGGGGCAGAAAAACTGTTTTTT.